The clone carrying this T cell receptor beta chain appeared a single time. The data are from a study of blood T cell repertoires in COVID-19. Produced via immunoSEQ multiplex PCR; TCRdb's table is partial and in-frame only. The sample records roughly 350,000 clones, 85% being singletons. V shed 5 bases and J 15 bases; nucleotides not matched to a gene: 10. Germline V CDR1 and CDR2: SGHTA, FQGNSA. The CDR3 runs to 13 residues. Material for sequencing was peripheral blood. The receptor's source is a woman aged 18 to 35 with acute or convalescent COVID-19. V gene TRBV7-2 combines with J gene TRBJ1-5; the match to TRBD1 covers 10 bases. The CDR3 is CASSMGQGMILHF. DNA of the CDR3: TGTGCCAGCAGCATGGGACAGGGGATGATTTTGCATTTT.